The clone carrying this T cell receptor (beta chain) has a handful of counts. This sample was taken from a study of identical twins. TCRdb analysed the 5' RACE reads with MiXCR anew, one entry per CDR3 protein. The sample carries fewer than 800,000 distinct CDR3 sequences, about 7% recorded once. This sample was shared with a second study, whose subject was yellow fever vaccine responses in identical twins.

The sample was PBMCs. The source of this sequence is a woman under 30 in good health.

The CDR3 nucleotides read TGTGCCAGCAGTTTCCAGGGGTTTAGCTATGGCTACACCTTC. This sequence encodes CASSFQGFSYGYTF. The chain has TRBV12-3 or TRBV12-4 and TRBJ1-2; a weak D match, TRBD1 (6 bases). V was clipped by 3 bases and J by 4 bases, with 12 bases between them. The CDR3 is 14 amino acids.